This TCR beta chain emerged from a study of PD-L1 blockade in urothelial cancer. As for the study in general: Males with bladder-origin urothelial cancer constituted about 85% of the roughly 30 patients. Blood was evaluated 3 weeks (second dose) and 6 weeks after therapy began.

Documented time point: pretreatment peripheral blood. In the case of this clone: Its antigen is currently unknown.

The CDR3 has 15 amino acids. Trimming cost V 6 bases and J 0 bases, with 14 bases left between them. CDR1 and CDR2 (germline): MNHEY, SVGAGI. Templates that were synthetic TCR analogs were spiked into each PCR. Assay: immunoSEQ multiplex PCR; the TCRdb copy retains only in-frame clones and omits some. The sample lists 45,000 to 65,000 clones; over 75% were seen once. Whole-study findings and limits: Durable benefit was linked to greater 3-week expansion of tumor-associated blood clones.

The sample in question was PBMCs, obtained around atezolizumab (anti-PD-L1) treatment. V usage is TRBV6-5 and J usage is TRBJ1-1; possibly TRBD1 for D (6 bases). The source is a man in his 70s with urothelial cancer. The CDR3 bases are TGTGCCAGCAGAACAGGGTGGGGGATGAACACTGAAGCTTTCTTT. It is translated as CASRTGWGMNTEAFF.